Presented here are 13 T cell receptor beta chains from one specimen sequenced in a study of blood T cell repertoires in COVID-19. Sequenced by immunoSEQ multiplex PCR; TCRdb stores in-frame clones only, minus some. The table has some 170,000 clones, around 80% seen once. Sequences were obtained from PBMCs or T cells enriched from blood (not recorded which). These receptor sequences come from a man aged 50-60 years who had recovered from COVID-19.

As concerns this clone: The sample holds other DNA sequences that translate to the same CDR3. V and J are TRBV4-1 and TRBJ2-3, with a possible D match to TRBD1 (5 bases). In germline, CDR1 is MGHRA, CDR2 YSYEKL. The length of the CDR3 is 15 residues. With 3 bases removed from V and 3 bases from J, the gap between germline ends came to 13 bases. This CDR3 is CASSHSGQGTDTQYF. The CDR3 bases are TGCGCCAGCAGCCATTCCGGCCAGGGTACAGATACGCAGTATTTT.

The CDR3 protein is CATSDYSGEGYTF. DNA for the CDR3: TGTGCCACCAGTGATTACTCGGGGGAAGGCTACACCTTC. V gene TRBV24-1 combines with J gene TRBJ1-2, with a weak D call TRBD1 (5 bases). V lost 2 bases and J lost 8, with 11 bases in between. CDR3 size: 13 residues. Germline CDR1 and CDR2: KGHDR and SFDVKD.

A remark on this clone: Within the sample, other DNA sequences also encode this same CDR3. The chain uses TRBV5-1 and TRBJ2-2; TRBD1 agrees at 7 bases. Trimming at V came to 0 bases and at J to 1 base, leaving 0 bases not matched to a gene. Per the germline V gene, CDR1 is SGHRS and CDR2 is YFSETQ. There are 15 residues in the CDR3. CDR3 in amino acids: CASSLGQGNTGELFF. Written as DNA, the CDR3 is TGCGCCAGCAGCTTGGGACAGGGGAACACCGGGGAGCTGTTTTTT.

The V call is TRBV5-1, the J call TRBJ2-5; D not certain. CDR1 is SGHRS, CDR2 YFSETQ, per germline. V was clipped by 4 bases and J by 5 bases, with 15 bases between them. This CDR3 has 14 residues. The CDR3 DNA is TGCGCCAGCAGCAGCGCCGGATGGCAGGAGACCCAGTACTTC. This sequence encodes CASSSAGWQETQYF.

The J gene is TRBJ2-3, the V gene TRBV24-1; D is possibly TRBD2 (5 bases). V was shortened by 4 bases and J by 2 bases, with 21 bases between the two germline ends. Germline V gene sequence: CDR1 KGHDR, CDR2 SFDVKD. There are 18 residues in the CDR3. In nucleotides, the CDR3 is TGTGCCACCAGTGACCCCTCGGCTAGCCTTTCCTCCACAGATACGCAGTATTTT. Its protein product is CATSDPSASLSSTDTQYF.

J is TRBJ2-5 and V is TRBV9; 11 bases are a match to TRBD1. The V and J ends lost 4 bases and 5 bases, in that order; junction bases with no gene match: 7. The CDR3 sequence is 15 residues long. Germline lookup yields CDR1 SGDLS and CDR2 YYNGEE. The CDR3 DNA sequence: TGTGCCAGCAGCCAAAGGACAGGGGGCACGGAGACCCAGTACTTC. Its protein is CASSQRTGGTETQYF.

V gene TRBV18 combines with J gene TRBJ2-5; D is undetermined. The CDR3 totals 12 residues. Trimming took 5 bases from V and 4 from J, leaving 8 bases between them. Germline V gene lookup returns CDR1 KGHSH and CDR2 LQKENI. CDR3 in DNA: TGTGCCAGCTCAGAGGTTCGAGAGACCCAGTACTTC. Residues: CASSEVRETQYF.

This chain links TRBV27 with TRBJ1-5, with 8 bases fitting TRBD1. Germline lookup yields CDR1 MNHEY and CDR2 SMNVEV (reference sequence). The length of the CDR3 is 13 residues. The V and J ends lost 5 bases and 6 bases, in that order; junction bases with no gene match: 3. The CDR3 here is CASSTGGGQPQHF. In DNA form, the CDR3 reads TGTGCCAGCAGTACAGGGGGAGGTCAGCCCCAGCATTTT.

The chain uses TRBV30 and TRBJ1-2; D perhaps matches TRBD1 (6 bases). Germline V gene sequence: CDR1 GTSNPN, CDR2 SVGIG (reference sequence). V gave up 3 bases and J gave up 8 bases, with 19 bases separating them. The CDR3 sequence is 14 residues long. This CDR3 reads CAWSQGQPLDGYTF. CDR3 in DNA: TGTGCCTGGAGCCAGGGGCAACCCCTGGACGGCTACACCTTC. The full variable domain, with the rest looked up from reference TRBV30 and TRBJ1-2, is SQTIHQWPATLVQPVGSPLSLECTVEGTSNPNLYWYRQAAGRGLQLLFYSVGIGQISSEVPQNLSASRPQDRQFILSSKKLLLSDSGFYLCAWSQGQPLDGYTFGSGTRLTVV.

The chain uses TRBV19 and TRBJ1-2; TRBD1 agrees at 7 bases. The CDR3 sequence is 15 residues long. Germline CDR1 is LNHDA and CDR2 is SQIVND (reference sequence). V dropped 0 bases and J dropped 0; count of bases not matched to a gene: 1. The CDR3 spells CASSIEGTANYGYTF. CDR3 bases: TGTGCCAGTAGTATAGAAGGGACAGCTAACTATGGCTACACCTTC.

This chain joins TRBV2 and TRBJ1-1; D perhaps matches TRBD1 (6 bases). The CDR3 has 15 amino acids. The V gene lost 7 bases and the J gene lost 4 bases, with 19 bases spanning the gap. Germline-derived CDR1 and CDR2 are SNHLY and FYNNEI. CDR3 sequence reads: CASNKQGFVGTEAFF. The CDR3 bases are TGTGCCAGCAATAAACAGGGTTTCGTCGGCACTGAAGCTTTCTTT. The entire variable domain, with the rest obtained from reference TRBV2 and TRBJ1-1, is as follows: EPEVTQTPSHQVTQMGQEVILRCVPISNHLYFYWYRQILGQKVEFLVSFYNNEISEKSEIFDDQFSVERPDGSNFTLKIRSTKLEDSAMYFCASNKQGFVGTEAFFGQGTRLTVV.

The gene calls are TRBV3-1 (or the pseudogene TRBV3-2) and TRBJ2-3, with 9 bases fitting TRBD2. The J segment lost 4 bases and the V segment lost 1 base, leaving 15 bases of the junction unmatched. CDR3 length: 19 residues. CDR1 and CDR2 (germline): LGHDT, YNNKEL (reference sequence). The CDR3 protein is CASSQADPRLAGPPDTQYF. The CDR3 bases are TGTGCCAGCAGCCAAGCTGATCCCCGGCTAGCGGGGCCCCCAGATACGCAGTATTTT.

J is TRBJ2-7 and V is TRBV6-1; maybe TRBD1 (5 bases). V was shortened by 0 bases and J by 0 bases, with 12 bases between the two germline ends. The CDR3 sequence is 16 residues long. From germline, CDR1 is MNHNS and CDR2 SASEGT. CDR3 nucleotide sequence: TGTGCCAGCAGTGAAGCGGCAGGGAAAAGCTCCTACGAGCAGTACTTC. Its protein is CASSEAAGKSSYEQYF.